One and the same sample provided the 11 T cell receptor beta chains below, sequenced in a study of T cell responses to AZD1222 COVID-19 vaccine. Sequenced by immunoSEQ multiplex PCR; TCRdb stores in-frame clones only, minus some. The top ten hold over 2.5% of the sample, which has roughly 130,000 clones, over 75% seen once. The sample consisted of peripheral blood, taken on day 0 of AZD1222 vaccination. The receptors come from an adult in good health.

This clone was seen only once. CDR3 nucleotide sequence: TGTGCCAGCAGACGTAATCTCGGGAGGGATGGCTACACCTTC. Translating it yields CASRRNLGRDGYTF. The chain carries TRBV7-2 and TRBJ1-2; D is undetermined. The CDR3 length is 14 residues. Trimming removed 6 bases at V and 6 bases at J, with 17 bases between. Germline CDR1 SGHTA, CDR2 FQGNSA.

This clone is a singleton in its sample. The CDR3 protein is CASSGGYEKLFF. The CDR3, as DNA: TGCGCCAGCAGTGGAGGGTACGAAAAACTGTTTTTT. The chain employs TRBV10-1 and TRBJ1-4, with D uncertain. V was cut by 4 bases and J by 8 bases, with 8 bases left in between. CDR1 is WNHNN and CDR2 is SYGVQD in the germline V gene (reference sequence). The CDR3 extends over 12 amino acids.

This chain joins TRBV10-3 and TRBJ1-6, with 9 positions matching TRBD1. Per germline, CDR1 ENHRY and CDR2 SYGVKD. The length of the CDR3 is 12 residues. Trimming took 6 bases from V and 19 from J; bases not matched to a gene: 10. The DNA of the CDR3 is TGTGCCATCAGCCCACGGGACAGGGTTTTACACTTT. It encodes CAISPRDRVLHF.

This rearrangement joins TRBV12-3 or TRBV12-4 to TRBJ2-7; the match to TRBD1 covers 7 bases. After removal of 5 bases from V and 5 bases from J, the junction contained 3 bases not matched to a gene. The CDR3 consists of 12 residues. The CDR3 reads CASSDRGHEQYF. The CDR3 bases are TGTGCCAGCAGTGATAGGGGGCACGAGCAGTACTTC.

The CDR3 bases are TGTGCCAGCATAGGGTACTCTGAAGCTTTCTTT. It specifies CASIGYSEAFF. The chain has TRBV2 and TRBJ1-1; D not certain. The CDR3 has 11 residues. Per the germline V gene, CDR1 is SNHLY and CDR2 is FYNNEI. Trimming took off 7 bases at V and 6 bases at J, with 9 bases between the two ends.

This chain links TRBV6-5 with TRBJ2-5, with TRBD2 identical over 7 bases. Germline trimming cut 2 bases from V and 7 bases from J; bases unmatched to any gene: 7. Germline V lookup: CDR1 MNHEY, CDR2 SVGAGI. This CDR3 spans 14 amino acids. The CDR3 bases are TGTGCCAGCAGTTACGAGGTTTGGGGGGGGACCCAGTACTTC. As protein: CASSYEVWGGTQYF.

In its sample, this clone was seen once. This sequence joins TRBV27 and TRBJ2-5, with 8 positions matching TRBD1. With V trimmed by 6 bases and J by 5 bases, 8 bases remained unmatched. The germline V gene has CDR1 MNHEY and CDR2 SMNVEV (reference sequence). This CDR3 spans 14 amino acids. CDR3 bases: TGTGCCAGCAGCGCGGACAGGGCATTGGAGACCCAGTACTTC. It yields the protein CASSADRALETQYF.

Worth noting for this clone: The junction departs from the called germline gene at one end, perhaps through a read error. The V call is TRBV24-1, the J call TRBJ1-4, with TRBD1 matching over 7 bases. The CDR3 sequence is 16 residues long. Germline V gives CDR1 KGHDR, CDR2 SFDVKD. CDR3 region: CASSDLEGARDEKLFF. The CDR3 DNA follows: TGTGCCTCCAGTGACCTCGAGGGGGCGCGGGATGAAAAACTGTTTTTT.

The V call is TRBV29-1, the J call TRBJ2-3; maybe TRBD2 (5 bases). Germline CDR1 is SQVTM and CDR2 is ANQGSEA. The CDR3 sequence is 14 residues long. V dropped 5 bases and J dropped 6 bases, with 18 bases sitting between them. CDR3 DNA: TGCAGCGTTAATGACCAGCGGTCCCCGGATACGCAGTATTTT. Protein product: CSVNDQRSPDTQYF.

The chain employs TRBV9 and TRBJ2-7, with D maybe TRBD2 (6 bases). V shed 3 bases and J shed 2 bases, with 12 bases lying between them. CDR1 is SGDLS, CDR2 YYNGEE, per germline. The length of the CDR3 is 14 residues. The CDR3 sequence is CASSASSATYEQYF. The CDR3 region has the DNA TGTGCCAGCAGCGCATCTAGCGCAACCTACGAGCAGTACTTC.

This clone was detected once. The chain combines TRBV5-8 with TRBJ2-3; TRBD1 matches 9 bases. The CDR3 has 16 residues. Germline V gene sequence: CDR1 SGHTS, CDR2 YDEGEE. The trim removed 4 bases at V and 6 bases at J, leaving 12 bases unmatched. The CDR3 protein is CASSPGQGPGWDTQYF. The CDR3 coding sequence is TGTGCCAGCAGCCCTGGACAGGGGCCGGGGTGGGATACGCAGTATTTT. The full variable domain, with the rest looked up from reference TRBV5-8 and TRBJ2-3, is EAGVTQSPTHLIKTRGQQATLRCSPISGHTSVYWYQQALGLGLQFLLWYDEGEERNRGNFPPRFSGRQFPNYSSELNVNALELEDSALYLCASSPGQGPGWDTQYFGPGTRLTVL.